This TCR beta chain was captured by sequencing in a study of control samples from healthy donors and cancer patients. This clone has only a few counts. Assay: immunoSEQ multiplex PCR; the TCRdb copy retains only in-frame clones and omits some. The data hold about 69,000 clones, with roughly 80% observed a single time. Germline assignment: CDR1 SGHDN and CDR2 FVKESK. CDR3 length: 14 residues. The V end was cut by 2 bases, the J end by 5 bases, with 9 bases between. Material: PBMCs. This sequence originates from a woman aged 50 to 65 with lung cancer. J is TRBJ2-2 and V is TRBV14; no clear D gene. The CDR3 sequence: CASSQNWGTGELFF. In DNA, the CDR3 is TGTGCCAGCAGCCAAAATTGGGGAACCGGGGAGCTGTTTTTT. The entire variable domain, with the rest obtained from reference TRBV14 and TRBJ2-2, is as follows: EAGVTQFPSHSVIEKGQTVTLRCDPISGHDNLYWYRRVMGKEIKFLLHFVKESKQDESGMPNNRFLAERTGGTYSTLKVQPAELEDSGVYFCASSQNWGTGELFFGEGSRLTVL.